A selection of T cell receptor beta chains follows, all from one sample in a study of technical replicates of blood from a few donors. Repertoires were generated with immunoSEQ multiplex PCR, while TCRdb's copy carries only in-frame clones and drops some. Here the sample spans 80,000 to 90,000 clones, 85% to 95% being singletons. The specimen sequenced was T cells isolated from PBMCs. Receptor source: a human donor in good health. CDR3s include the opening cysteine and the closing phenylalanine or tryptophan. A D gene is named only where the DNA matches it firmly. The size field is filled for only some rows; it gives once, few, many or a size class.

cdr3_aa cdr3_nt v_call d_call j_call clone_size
CASRPRTGPPTYEQYF TGTGCCAGCAGACCAAGGACAGGGCCTCCGACCTACGAGCAGTACTTC TRBV2 TRBD1 TRBJ2-7 -
CASTDLLPGQGLDTF TGTGCCAGCACCGACCTACTCCCGGGACAGGGGCTAGACACCTTC TRBV6-6 TRBD1 TRBJ1-2 -
CASSHQRRSTDTQYF TGTGCCAGCAGTCATCAGCGCCGCAGCACAGATACGCAGTATTTT TRBV28 - TRBJ2-3 once
CASSDFPGRRGGYTF TGCGCCAGCAGTGACTTCCCAGGGCGGAGAGGTGGCTACACCTTC TRBV10-2 - TRBJ1-2 once
CASSLRGGDTDTQYF TGCGCCAGCAGCTTGCGAGGGGGGGATACAGATACGCAGTATTTT TRBV5-1 - TRBJ2-3 -
CASSYGREQYF TGTGCCAGCAGTTACGGCCGCGAGCAGTACTTC TRBV6-6 - TRBJ2-7 -
CASSMGTDYNEQFF TGTGCCAGTAGTATGGGGACAGACTACAATGAGCAGTTCTTC TRBV19 TRBD1 TRBJ2-1 -
CASSQLAGEGDTQYF TGCGCCAGCAGCCAATTAGCGGGAGAAGGGGATACGCAGTATTTT TRBV4-1 TRBD2 TRBJ2-3 -
CASSQEGGGLAGGQGTGELFF TGTGCCAGCAGCCAAGAAGGCGGGGGGCTGGCGGGAGGGCAGGGGACCGGGGAGCTGTTTTTT TRBV14 TRBD2 TRBJ2-2 -
CASSREGYTEAFF TGTGCCAGCTCGAGGGAGGGCTACACTGAAGCTTTCTTT TRBV6-4 - TRBJ1-1 -
CASSLSSGANEQYF TGTGCCAGCAGTTTATCGAGTGGTGCCAACGAGCAGTACTTC TRBV27 - TRBJ2-7 -
CASSHAFRGETQYF TGCGCCAGCAGCCATGCATTTCGGGGTGAGACCCAGTACTTC TRBV4-1 - TRBJ2-5 -
CASNTGTSKTQYF TGTGCCAGCAACACCGGGACTAGCAAGACCCAGTACTTC TRBV7-9 TRBD2 TRBJ2-5 -
CASSPRDLEGKLFF TGTGCCAGCTCACCGCGGGACCTAGAAGGCAAACTGTTTTTT TRBV18 - TRBJ1-4 -
CASSVWAGSTDTQYF TGTGCCAGCAGTGTTTGGGCGGGAAGCACAGATACGCAGTATTTT TRBV6-1 - TRBJ2-3 -
CASSSHRATGDGYTF TGTGCCAGCAGCTCACACCGGGCGACAGGGGATGGCTACACCTTC TRBV7-9 TRBD1 TRBJ1-2 -
CASSQGREADGYTF TGCGCCAGCAGCCAAGGAAGGGAGGCGGATGGCTACACCTTC TRBV4-1 - TRBJ1-2 -
CASRLDRANQPQHF TGTGCCAGCAGGCTGGACAGGGCCAATCAGCCCCAGCATTTT TRBV6-1 TRBD1 TRBJ1-5 once
CASSTGQGGTEAFF TGTGCCAGCAGTACTGGACAGGGCGGCACTGAAGCTTTCTTT TRBV6-5 TRBD1 TRBJ1-1 -
CASSAHREGANVLTF TGTGCCAGCAGTGCCCACAGGGAGGGGGCCAACGTCCTGACTTTC TRBV6-1 - TRBJ2-6 -
CASAAGGFYEQYF TGTGCCAGCGCGGCGGGCGGATTCTACGAGCAGTACTTC TRBV27 - TRBJ2-7 -
CASSLGDRLNSPLHF TGCGCCAGCAGCTTGGGGGACAGACTGAATTCACCCCTCCACTTT TRBV5-1 TRBD1 TRBJ1-6 -
CASSPRGYSTDTQYF TGTGCCAGCAGCCCTCGCGGGTATAGCACAGATACGCAGTATTTT TRBV28 - TRBJ2-3 -
CASSITSGNSGANVLTF TGTGCCAGCAGCATTACTAGCGGGAACTCTGGGGCCAACGTCCTGACTTTC TRBV13 TRBD2 TRBJ2-6 once
CASRRRDRLTSGNTIYF TGTGCCAGCAGACGCAGGGACAGACTAACGAGTGGAAACACCATATATTTT TRBV7-9 TRBD1 TRBJ1-3 -
CASSAQGAGNEQFF TGTGCCAGCAGCGCACAGGGGGCGGGGAATGAGCAGTTCTTC TRBV7-8 TRBD1 TRBJ2-1 -
CASSATGGGYQPQHF TGTGCCAGTAGTGCCACAGGGGGCGGTTATCAGCCCCAGCATTTT TRBV19 TRBD1 TRBJ1-5 -
CASMGGGLLSGYTF TGTGCCAGTATGGGAGGGGGGCTCCTTTCTGGCTACACCTTC TRBV19 - TRBJ1-2 -
CATSRASGLYEQYF TGTGCCACCAGCAGAGCTAGCGGGCTCTACGAGCAGTACTTC TRBV15 TRBD2 TRBJ2-7 -
CASSQNSASSYNEQFF TGTGCCAGCAGCCAAAACAGTGCCAGCTCCTACAATGAGCAGTTCTTC TRBV7-6 - TRBJ2-1 once
CASYRTNEQFF TGTGCCAGCTACAGGACAAATGAGCAGTTCTTC TRBV6-1 - TRBJ2-1 -
CASSRTGFMNTEAFF TGTGCCAGCAGCCGTACAGGGTTCATGAACACTGAAGCTTTCTTT TRBV6-5 - TRBJ1-1 -
CSVTSAGGTETQYF TGCAGCGTTACCTCAGCAGGAGGGACAGAGACCCAGTACTTC TRBV29-1 - TRBJ2-5 once
CASSIGFGGQPKSYEQYF TGTGCCAGTAGTATAGGATTCGGAGGACAGCCGAAGTCCTACGAGCAGTACTTC TRBV19 - TRBJ2-7 -
CASVPSSGNPYEQYF TGTGCCAGCGTTCCATCAAGCGGGAACCCCTACGAGCAGTACTTC TRBV6-5 TRBD2 TRBJ2-7 once
CASSSLDRIGYTF TGTGCCAGCAGTTCCTTGGACAGGATAGGCTACACCTTC TRBV28 TRBD1 TRBJ1-2 -
CASSLKSRASGATNTGELFF TGTGCCAGCAGCTTAAAGTCTCGGGCTAGCGGGGCTACGAACACCGGGGAGCTGTTTTTT TRBV7-3 TRBD2 TRBJ2-2 -
CASSIGPLAGTVGHNEQFF TGTGCCAGTAGTATAGGCCCCCTCGCCGGGACAGTCGGCCACAATGAGCAGTTCTTC TRBV19 TRBD1 TRBJ2-1 -
CASSLYWDRGFTVAPLHF TGTGCCAGCAGTTTATACTGGGACAGGGGCTTTACGGTGGCACCCCTCCACTTT TRBV27 TRBD1 TRBJ1-6 -
CASSPQGTEQFF TGTGCCAGCAGTCCACAGGGAACAGAGCAGTTCTTC TRBV27 - TRBJ2-1 -
CASRAPGTYEQYF TGTGCCAGTAGGGCCCCAGGGACCTACGAGCAGTACTTC TRBV19 - TRBJ2-7 -
CASSLVEQYF TGTGCCAGCAGCTTAGTAGAGCAGTACTTC TRBV7-8 - TRBJ2-7 -
CASSYGPPGFDTEAFF TGTGCCAGCAGTTACGGCCCCCCGGGGTTCGACACTGAAGCTTTCTTT TRBV6-5 - TRBJ1-1 -
CASSQKDRGRYYGYTF TGTGCCAGCAGCCAAAAAGACAGGGGAAGGTACTATGGCTACACCTTC TRBV14 TRBD1 TRBJ1-2 -
CASSSLVDTQYF TGTGCCAGCAGCTCCCTTGTGGATACGCAGTATTTT TRBV9 - TRBJ2-3 -
CATKGALQSSYEQYF TGCGCCACGAAGGGGGCCCTACAAAGCTCCTACGAGCAGTACTTC TRBV10-1 TRBD1 TRBJ2-7 -
CAWSVKQGYGNTIYF TGTGCCTGGAGTGTAAAACAGGGCTATGGAAACACCATATATTTT TRBV30 - TRBJ1-3 -
CATKVGGRIEQFF TGCGCCACCAAAGTCGGGGGTCGTATTGAGCAGTTCTTC TRBV5-1 - TRBJ2-1 -
CASSGPDRGITGELFF TGCGCCAGCAGCGGACCCGACAGGGGTATCACCGGGGAGCTGTTTTTT TRBV5-1 TRBD1 TRBJ2-2 -
CASSLAFRDRGREEAFF TGTGCCAGCAGTTTGGCATTCCGGGACAGGGGTAGGGAAGAAGCTTTCTTT TRBV28 TRBD1 TRBJ1-1 -
CASSGQGRSNSNQPQHF TGTGCCAGCAGTGGACAAGGACGGAGTAATAGCAATCAGCCCCAGCATTTT TRBV27 - TRBJ1-5 -
CASKREGAWGNTIYF TGTGCCAGCAAGAGAGAGGGGGCGTGGGGAAACACCATATATTTT TRBV6-6 TRBD1 TRBJ1-3 -
CASSLNSGSGNEQFF TGCGCCAGCAGCTTGAATAGCGGGAGCGGTAATGAGCAGTTCTTC TRBV5-1 TRBD2 TRBJ2-1 -
CASSYFSSDYGYTF TGTGCCAGCAGTTACTTCTCGAGCGACTATGGCTACACCTTC TRBV6-5 - TRBJ1-2 -